Following are 30 T cell receptor beta chains from one sample sequenced in a study of T-cell memory formation after mild COVID-19. TCRdb independently ran MiXCR on the 5' RACE reads; one entry per CDR3 protein. The top ten hold around 8.4% of the sample, which has fewer than 600,000 distinct CDR3 sequences, about a fifth seen once. Sequencing used PBMCs or a T cell subset sorted from them (not recorded which). Receptors originate from an adult woman who had mild COVID-19 (a few samples of this study predate the infection). Cell type and time point are not known.

Only a few counts were recorded for this clonotype. The chain employs TRBV10-3 and TRBJ1-1; D is perhaps TRBD1 (6 bases). The germline gives CDR1 ENHRY, CDR2 SYGVKD. The CDR3 contains 13 residues. Between the trimmed V and J ends, which lost 10 bases and 4 bases, there was a span of 16 bases. The chain's CDR3 is CATSGEIGTEAFF. Here the CDR3 DNA reads TGTGCCACTTCAGGGGAGATAGGCACTGAAGCTTTCTTT.

The CDR3 DNA reads TGTGCCAGCAGTTTGATCGCGCGGGAGGACTCGCACTACGAGCAGTACTTC. Its translation is CASSLIAREDSHYEQYF. The genes are TRBV27 and TRBJ2-7; TRBD2 matches at 8 bases. Germline V gives CDR1 MNHEY, CDR2 SMNVEV (reference sequence). The CDR3 runs to 17 residues. V shed 3 bases, J shed 3 bases, and the junction held 13 bases outside the gene matches.

This chain joins TRBV7-2 and TRBJ2-7; no clear D. Between the trimmed V and J ends, which lost 2 bases and 2 bases, there was a span of 7 bases. The CDR3 sequence is 13 residues long. Germline assignment: CDR1 SGHTA and CDR2 FQGNSA. The CDR3 region is CASSLYTTYEQYF. For the CDR3, the DNA is TGTGCCAGCAGCTTATACACTACCTACGAGCAGTACTTC.

The chain carries TRBV12-3 or TRBV12-4 and TRBJ2-7; TRBD2 might be the D (5 bases). With 10 bases removed from V and 1 base from J, the gap between germline ends came to 14 bases. There are 13 residues in the CDR3. This CDR3 is CATRAAASYEQYF. The CDR3 DNA is TGTGCCACCCGAGCGGCGGCATCCTACGAGCAGTACTTC.

The genes are TRBV20-1 and TRBJ2-7; weak D call: TRBD1 (6 bases). CDR3 size: 14 residues. Between the trimmed V and J ends, which lost 4 bases and 5 bases, there was a span of 18 bases. The V gene's germline CDR1 is DFQATT and CDR2 SNEGSKA (reference sequence). CDR3 DNA sequence: TGCAGTGCTATCACCCTGGGGGCGGCCAACGAGCAGTACTTC. Encoded protein: CSAITLGAANEQYF.

This rearrangement joins TRBV3-1 to TRBJ1-3, with D hard to call. Trimming took off 4 bases at V and 2 bases at J, with 12 bases between the two ends. The CDR3 has 15 amino acids. Germline lookup yields CDR1 LGHDT and CDR2 YNNKEL (reference sequence). CDR3 residues: CASSPSVGTGNTIYF. For the CDR3, the DNA is TGTGCCAGCAGCCCCTCAGTAGGTACTGGAAACACCATATATTTT.

This clonotype has at least ten counts. This chain connects TRBV5-1 to TRBJ2-5; D assignment may be TRBD1 or TRBD2 (6 bases each). Trimming took off 1 base at V and 3 bases at J, with 7 bases between the two ends. CDR3 length: 13 amino acids. Germline-derived CDR1 and CDR2 are SGHRS and YFSETQ. CDR3: CASSLRGEETQYF. For the CDR3, the DNA is TGCGCCAGCAGCTTGAGGGGGGAAGAGACCCAGTACTTC. Filled out from reference TRBV5-1 and TRBJ2-5, the complete variable domain reads KAGVTQTPRYLIKTRGQQVTLSCSPISGHRSVSWYQQTPGQGLQFLFEYFSETQRNKGNFPGRFSGRQFSNSRSEMNVSTLELGDSALYLCASSLRGEETQYFGPGTRLLVL.

This chain connects TRBV4-2 to TRBJ2-2, with 10 bases aligning to TRBD2. The CDR3 spans 17 residues. V lost 2 bases and J lost 4; bases outside the gene matches: 7. The germline CDR1 and CDR2 sequences are LGHNA and YNFKEQ. DNA for the CDR3: TGTGCCAGCAGCCAACTCCTAGCGGGAGTTCCCACCGGGGAGCTGTTTTTT. It codes for CASSQLLAGVPTGELFF.

The chain links TRBV30 to TRBJ1-5; D is perhaps TRBD1 (6 bases). The CDR3 runs 16 residues. With 4 bases removed from V and 4 bases from J, the gap between germline ends came to 20 bases. Germline loops: CDR1 GTSNPN, CDR2 SVGIG (reference sequence). As DNA, the CDR3 is TGTGCCTGGAAGGCGTCAGGGCAGGGGAGGAATCAGCCCCAGCATTTT. Its protein product is CAWKASGQGRNQPQHF.

In its sample, this clonotype was seen a few times. This chain joins TRBV5-1 and TRBJ2-7, with TRBD2 matching 13 bases. The CDR3 consists of 15 residues. With 4 bases clipped from V and 3 bases from J, the junction kept 4 bases outside the gene matches. CDR1 is SGHRS, CDR2 YFSETQ, per germline. The CDR3 loop reads CASSRLAGGDYEQYF. The CDR3 DNA reads as TGCGCCAGCAGCCGACTAGCGGGAGGTGACTACGAGCAGTACTTC.

The V and J genes are TRBV5-1 and TRBJ2-3; 13 positions match TRBD2. The J segment lost 0 bases and the V segment lost 0 bases, leaving 13 bases of the junction unmatched. This CDR3 has 21 amino acids. Germline-derived CDR1 and CDR2 are SGHRS and YFSETQ. CDR3: CASSLAGGLAGDLASTDTQYF. The DNA for the CDR3 is TGCGCCAGCAGCTTGGCCGGTGGACTAGCGGGGGACCTCGCTAGCACAGATACGCAGTATTTT.

There are a few counts of this clonotype. The chain uses TRBV27 and TRBJ2-7; possibly TRBD1 for D (6 bases). In germline, CDR1 is MNHEY, CDR2 SMNVEV (reference sequence). The CDR3 sequence is 14 residues long. The V end lost 2 bases, the J end lost 3 bases, and 11 bases lay between the germline ends. The CDR3 region is CASSLGQSYYEQYF. The CDR3 region has the DNA TGTGCCAGCAGTTTAGGACAGAGCTACTACGAGCAGTACTTC.

The CDR3 sequence is CSAPPGNNEQFF. The DNA for the CDR3 is TGCAGTGCACCCCCAGGGAACAATGAGCAGTTCTTC. The chain combines TRBV20-1 with TRBJ2-1; TRBD1 might be the D (5 bases). Germline CDR1 reads DFQATT; CDR2 reads SNEGSKA (reference sequence). This CDR3 has 12 amino acids. V gave up 6 bases and J gave up 5 bases, with 11 bases separating them.

A few counts support this clonotype. The chain is built from TRBV12-3 or TRBV12-4 and TRBJ2-3, with 13 bases matching TRBD2. CDR3 length: 17 amino acids. V was pared by 6 bases and J by 4 bases, with 10 bases of the junction left unmatched. In DNA form, the CDR3 reads TGTGCCAGCAGCGTCACTAGCGGGAGGGCCAAGGCAGATACGCAGTATTTT. Encoded protein: CASSVTSGRAKADTQYF.

The chain combines TRBV5-1 with TRBJ2-2; tentative D call: TRBD1 (6 bases). There are 15 residues in the CDR3. V was trimmed by 4 bases and J by 5 bases, leaving 15 bases between them. Germline V gene data show CDR1 as SGHRS and CDR2 as YFSETQ. The chain's CDR3 is CASSEGTSSTGELFF. DNA for the CDR3: TGCGCCAGCAGCGAGGGGACATCCTCTACCGGGGAGCTGTTTTTT.

CDR3 in amino acids: CASSRRGQGNQPQHF. CDR3 coding DNA: TGTGCCAGCAGTAGGCGGGGACAGGGCAATCAGCCCCAGCATTTT. The rearrangement links TRBV27 to TRBJ1-5; TRBD1 matches 8 bases. V was clipped by 5 bases and J by 2 bases; unmatched bases: 5. The CDR3 sequence is 15 residues long. The germline V gene encodes CDR1 MNHEY and CDR2 SMNVEV (reference sequence).

The chain combines TRBV30 with TRBJ1-5; D perhaps matches TRBD1 (5 bases). Trimming removed 3 bases from V and 0 bases from J, with 6 bases in between. The CDR3 has 13 amino acids. Germline loops: CDR1 GTSNPN, CDR2 SVGIG (reference sequence). CDR3 sequence (DNA): TGTGCCTGGAGAGGGGCTAGCAATCAGCCCCAGCATTTT. This encodes CAWRGASNQPQHF. Looking up the rest from reference TRBV30 and TRBJ1-5 gives the full variable domain: SQTIHQWPATLVQPVGSPLSLECTVEGTSNPNLYWYRQAAGRGLQLLFYSVGIGQISSEVPQNLSASRPQDRQFILSSKKLLLSDSGFYLCAWRGASNQPQHFGDGTRLSIL.

The chain carries TRBV19 and TRBJ1-6, with TRBD1 identical over 8 bases. There are 15 residues in the CDR3. The germline gives CDR1 LNHDA, CDR2 SQIVND (reference sequence). J gave up 9 bases and V 1 base, and 5 bases lay outside the gene matches. DNA of the CDR3: TGTGCCAGTAGTATAGGAACAGGGGGATCTTCACCCCTCCACTTT. It encodes CASSIGTGGSSPLHF.

V is TRBV7-6 and J is TRBJ2-2, with TRBD2 matching over 8 bases. The CDR3 is 12 residues long. Unmatched junction bases numbered 7, after V lost 5 bases and J lost 14 bases. Germline CDR1 SGHVS, CDR2 FNYEAQ. In nucleotides, the CDR3 is TGTGCCAGCAGCCACGGGGGGGCGGCCCTGTTTTTT. Protein: CASSHGGAALFF.

The gene calls are TRBV12-3 or TRBV12-4 and TRBJ1-1, with TRBD1 as a possible D gene (6 bases). Trimming removed 8 bases at V and 7 bases at J, with 20 bases between. The CDR3 is made up of 14 amino acids. The CDR3 spells CASPFRGASYEAFF. CDR3 coding DNA: TGTGCCAGCCCTTTCCGGGGGGCCAGCTATGAAGCTTTCTTT.

This clonotype was counted many times. This chain uses TRBV20-1 with TRBJ1-1; 9 nucleotides match TRBD1. Looked up from germline, CDR1 is DFQATT and CDR2 is SNEGSKA (reference sequence). CDR3 length: 13 residues. Trimming took 7 bases from V and 11 from J; bases not matched to a gene: 14. The CDR3 loop reads CSGGVPGQGVAFF. The CDR3 bases are TGCAGTGGTGGTGTACCGGGACAGGGTGTCGCTTTCTTT.

V and J are TRBV12-3 or TRBV12-4 and TRBJ1-3; the match to TRBD1 covers 7 bases. Losses at the gene ends were 6 bases for V and 0 bases for J; bases not matched to a gene: 8. The CDR3 covers 16 residues. In nucleotides, the CDR3 is TGTGCCAGCAGATCGGGGACAGCCGTCTCTGGAAACACCATATATTTT. Its translation: CASRSGTAVSGNTIYF.

The V call is TRBV24-1, the J call TRBJ1-1, with 10 bases fitting TRBD1. Germline CDR1 and CDR2: KGHDR and SFDVKD. With V trimmed by 4 bases and J by 4 bases, 5 bases remained unmatched. The CDR3 runs to 15 residues. The CDR3, as DNA: TGTGCCACCAGTGACTCCAGGACAGGGGGCACTGAAGCTTTCTTT. It yields the protein CATSDSRTGGTEAFF.

This clonotype was counted only a few times. This chain links TRBV20-1 with TRBJ2-3; 7 bases fit TRBD2. Germline V gives CDR1 DFQATT, CDR2 SNEGSKA (reference sequence). The CDR3 loop spans 14 amino acids. V gave up 3 bases and J gave up 11 bases; unmatched junction bases: 14. CDR3 nucleotide sequence: TGCAGTGCTAGGGTCCAGCGGGGAGGAATCCTGCAGTATTTT. Protein: CSARVQRGGILQYF.

The V call is TRBV14, the J call TRBJ1-1; 7 positions agree with TRBD1. CDR3 length: 15 residues. V dropped 4 bases and J dropped 1; count of bases not matched to a gene: 6. CDR1 is SGHDN, CDR2 FVKESK, per germline. The CDR3 DNA reads as TGTGCCAGCAGCCCTATCTACAGGGGGAACACTGAAGCTTTCTTT. Protein: CASSPIYRGNTEAFF.

The rearrangement joins TRBV7-2 to TRBJ1-2; D remains unclear. Germline assignment: CDR1 SGHTA and CDR2 FQGNSA. V lost 3 bases and J lost 4, with 9 bases in between. This CDR3 comprises 13 residues. This CDR3 reads CASSFVEGYGYTF. DNA for the CDR3: TGTGCCAGCAGCTTTGTAGAGGGCTATGGCTACACCTTC.

This clonotype was seen at least ten times. CDR3 bases: TGTGCCAGCAGCCAAGATCGAGGGGGCCAGTACTTC. It specifies CASSQDRGGQYF. The rearrangement links TRBV3-1 to TRBJ2-5, with D possibly matching TRBD1 (6 bases). Germline V gene sequence: CDR1 LGHDT, CDR2 YNNKEL (reference sequence). The CDR3 has 12 amino acids. V was shortened by 0 bases and J by 10 bases, with 9 bases between the two germline ends.

The chain links TRBV20-1 to TRBJ2-1; D assignment may be TRBD1 or TRBD2 (5 bases each). This CDR3 spans 13 amino acids. Germline CDR1 DFQATT, CDR2 SNEGSKA (reference sequence). Trimming pared 8 bases from V and 12 bases from J, leaving 23 bases between. The CDR3 loop is CSSGSPDDRGQFF. The CDR3, as DNA: TGCAGTTCAGGGTCCCCGGACGATCGGGGGCAGTTCTTC.

The chain combines TRBV9 with TRBJ2-7; 8 bases map to TRBD1. Germline V gives CDR1 SGDLS, CDR2 YYNGEE. There are 14 residues in the CDR3. V lost 2 bases, J lost 2 bases, and 3 bases stayed unmatched. The DNA of the CDR3 is TGTGCCAGCAGCGTCGGGGGACAGGCCTACGAGCAGTACTTC. Translating it yields CASSVGGQAYEQYF.

The chain has TRBV2 and TRBJ2-2, with TRBD2 matching over 9 bases. This CDR3 contains 18 residues. Germline values: CDR1 SNHLY, CDR2 FYNNEI. V shed 3 bases, J shed 7 bases, and the junction held 15 bases outside the gene matches. CDR3 in DNA: TGTGCCAGCAGTGATATCGTCGCGGGAGGGCCGTCGGTCGGGGAGCTGTTTTTT. It codes for CASSDIVAGGPSVGELFF.